The 29 T cell receptor beta chains below were found in one sample sequenced in a study of CD8 T cells in ankylosing spondylitis. From the 5' RACE reads, TCRdb called clonotypes with MiXCR, one entry per CDR3 protein. The sample holds 500,000 to 550,000 distinct CDR3 sequences, roughly 12% seen once. Whole-study results and caveats: Within ankylosing spondylitis blood, a TCR beta motif made up of eight or nine highly homologous variants appeared to be characteristic.

These receptors' antigens are unknown. Input material: blood, either unsorted or a sorted T cell fraction (not recorded which). These receptors were collected from a male donor with ankylosing spondylitis.

V is TRBV24-1 and J is TRBJ2-1, with D possibly being TRBD1 (5 bases). V shed 0 bases and J shed 0 bases, with 8 bases lying between them. The CDR3 sequence is 16 residues long. The germline CDR1 and CDR2 sequences are KGHDR and SFDVKD. CDR3 amino acids: CATSDLYTGSYNEQFF. The DNA of the CDR3 is TGTGCCACCAGTGATTTGTATACAGGCTCCTACAATGAGCAGTTCTTC.

The V gene is TRBV4-2, the J gene TRBJ2-7; 8 bases are shared with TRBD2. The V gene's germline CDR1 is LGHNA and CDR2 YNFKEQ. The length of the CDR3 is 16 residues. V shed 0 bases, J shed 7 bases, and the junction held 11 bases outside the gene matches. CDR3 sequence: CASSQDDSGTRGEQYF. The CDR3 nucleotides are TGTGCCAGCAGCCAAGATGATAGCGGGACCAGAGGGGAGCAGTACTTC.

In its sample, this clonotype was seen a few times. The rearrangement uses TRBV24-1 and TRBJ1-1; no firm D call. Germline-derived CDR1 and CDR2 are KGHDR and SFDVKD. The CDR3 runs to 12 residues. V was trimmed by 4 bases and J by 7 bases, leaving 9 bases between them. In DNA form, the CDR3 reads TGTGCCACCAGTGAAAACAGTGGTGAAGCTTTCTTT. The encoded protein is CATSENSGEAFF.

This clonotype was detected many times. This sequence joins TRBV24-1 and TRBJ2-1, with D maybe TRBD1 (5 bases). Germline loops: CDR1 KGHDR, CDR2 SFDVKD. CDR3 length equals 15 residues. Between the trimmed V and J ends, which lost 1 base and 7 bases, there was a span of 13 bases. CDR3 region: CATSDFGVRGNEQFF. CDR3 bases: TGTGCCACCAGTGATTTTGGGGTAAGGGGAAATGAGCAGTTCTTC.

This chain links TRBV11-3 with TRBJ2-6; 9 bases align to TRBD2. Germline-derived CDR1 and CDR2 are SGHNT and YENEEA. CDR3 length: 17 residues. V trimming: 1 base; J trimming: 0 bases; junction bases outside the gene matches: 1. CDR3 sequence reads: CASSLGGRASGANVLTF. The CDR3 coding sequence is TGTGCCAGCAGCTTAGGCGGGAGGGCCTCTGGGGCCAACGTCCTGACTTTC.

This chain connects TRBV20-1 to TRBJ2-7; 8 bases line up with TRBD2. The CDR3 consists of 14 residues. Germline CDR1 DFQATT, CDR2 SNEGSKA (reference sequence). V shed 4 bases and J 7 bases; nucleotides not matched to a gene: 12. CDR3 DNA: TGCAGTGCTAACCCCGGGACTAGTGCGGATGAGCAGTACTTC. Amino acids: CSANPGTSADEQYF.

The chain recombines TRBV6-5 with TRBJ1-2, with TRBD1 as a possible D gene (5 bases). V lost 0 bases and J 2 bases, leaving 16 bases between the germline ends. This CDR3 has 17 residues. CDR1 and CDR2 from the germline V gene are MNHEY and SVGAGI. In nucleotides, the CDR3 is TGTGCCAGCAGTTACTCAATTCAGGCAGGGAACAACTATGGCTACACCTTC. This sequence encodes CASSYSIQAGNNYGYTF.

This chain joins TRBV19 and TRBJ2-6; the D call may be TRBD1 or TRBD2 (5 bases each). V lost 10 bases to trimming and J lost 0 bases, with 22 bases between them. The CDR3 covers 18 residues. CDR1 is LNHDA and CDR2 is SQIVND in the germline V gene (reference sequence). The CDR3 reads CATGIPLGRASGANVLTF. The CDR3 nucleotides are TGTGCCACCGGAATCCCTTTGGGACGGGCCTCTGGGGCCAACGTCCTGACTTTC. The variable domain in full, completed from reference TRBV19 and TRBJ2-6, reads DGGITQSPKYLFRKEGQNVTLSCEQNLNHDAMYWYRQDPGQGLRLIYYSQIVNDFQKGDIAEGYSVSREKKESFPLTVTSAQKNPTAFYLCATGIPLGRASGANVLTFGAGSRLTVL.

This clonotype was seen many times. The DNA of the CDR3 is TGCGCCAGCAGCTCAGCGGGAGGGGCAGATACGCAGTATTTT. Translating it yields CASSSAGGADTQYF. The rearrangement joins TRBV5-1 to TRBJ2-3, with 10 bases lining up with TRBD2. There are 14 residues in the CDR3. The trim removed 3 bases at V and 4 bases at J, leaving 2 bases unmatched. The germline V gene has CDR1 SGHRS and CDR2 YFSETQ.

On this clonotype itself: The junction departs from germline at one end; a sequencing error may be responsible. V and J are TRBV20-1 and TRBJ1-2; the D gene is possibly TRBD1 (6 bases). CDR3 length equals 12 residues. Per germline, CDR1 DFQATT and CDR2 SNEGSKA (reference sequence). Written as DNA, the CDR3 is TGCAGTGTAACGGCAGGGGAGAGCGGCTACACATTC. Its translation: CSVTAGESGYTF.

This clonotype was detected a few times. The chain combines TRBV20-1 with TRBJ2-7; 8 bases map to TRBD1. The germline V gene encodes CDR1 DFQATT and CDR2 SNEGSKA (reference sequence). The ends lost 7 bases at V and 3 bases at J; junction bases unmatched: 8. The CDR3 length is 13 residues. The CDR3 DNA follows: TGCAGTGTCCGCCCAGGGGGCATCTACGAGCAGTACTTC. Amino acids: CSVRPGGIYEQYF.

There are many counts of this clonotype. This rearrangement joins TRBV12-3 or TRBV12-4 to TRBJ2-1; the D call may be TRBD1 or TRBD2 (5 bases each). CDR3 length: 16 residues. Trimming stripped 6 bases from V and 5 bases from J, with 20 bases between. CDR3: CASRAGSHQWNNEQFF. CDR3 in DNA: TGTGCCAGCAGGGCAGGGAGCCACCAATGGAACAATGAGCAGTTCTTC.

In this sample, this clonotype turned up a few times. The chain recombines TRBV5-6 with TRBJ2-1; 9 positions agree with TRBD2. This CDR3 has 16 residues. Trimming took 1 base from V and 4 from J; bases not matched to a gene: 6. CDR1 SGHDT and CDR2 YYEEEE come from the germline V gene. CDR3 DNA sequence: TGTGCCAGCAGCTTGTTAGCGGGAGTGGTTTACAATGAGCAGTTCTTC. It yields the protein CASSLLAGVVYNEQFF. The complete variable domain, with remaining parts taken from reference TRBV5-6 and TRBJ2-1, reads DAGVTQSPTHLIKTRGQQVTLRCSPKSGHDTVSWYQQALGQGPQFIFQYYEEEERQRGNFPDRFSGHQFPNYSSELNVNALLLGDSALYLCASSLLAGVVYNEQFFGPGTRLTVL.

This clonotype was observed at least ten times. The V call is TRBV29-1, the J call TRBJ1-5; D perhaps matches TRBD1 (6 bases). Trimming cost V 7 bases and J 1 base, with 17 bases left between them. Germline CDR1 SQVTM, CDR2 ANQGSEA. The CDR3 consists of 15 residues. CDR3 sequence reads: CSAREGGLSNQPQHF. The CDR3 DNA reads TGCAGCGCCAGAGAGGGGGGCCTAAGCAATCAGCCCCAGCATTTT.

This clonotype was found a few times. This rearrangement joins TRBV13 to TRBJ2-1; the match to TRBD2 covers 11 bases. Germline V gene lookup returns CDR1 PRHDT and CDR2 FYEKMQ (reference sequence). The CDR3 length is 15 residues. After removal of 6 bases from V and 7 bases from J, the junction contained 8 bases not matched to a gene. The CDR3 here is CASRPLAGEYNEQFF. Written as DNA, the CDR3 is TGTGCCAGCAGGCCACTAGCGGGAGAATATAATGAGCAGTTCTTC.

This rearrangement joins TRBV20-1 to TRBJ2-7; no clear D gene. The CDR3 extends over 13 amino acids. Germline V gene lookup returns CDR1 DFQATT and CDR2 SNEGSKA (reference sequence). Trimming left V 3 bases short and J 2 bases short, with 11 bases between. For the CDR3, the DNA is TGCAGTGCTAGGGACGTGGTGACCTACGAGCAGTACGTC. Protein product: CSARDVVTYEQYV.

This clonotype has ten or more counts. The chain links TRBV29-1 to TRBJ1-1, with 9 bases aligning to TRBD1. Germline V gene data show CDR1 as SQVTM and CDR2 as ANQGSEA. The V segment lost 4 bases and the J segment 1 base; nucleotides outside the gene matches: 4. The CDR3 totals 14 residues. CDR3 sequence: CSVAQGAANTEAFF. The CDR3, as DNA: TGCAGCGTTGCACAGGGGGCGGCGAACACTGAAGCTTTCTTT. The variable domain in full, with the rest retrieved from reference TRBV29-1 and TRBJ1-1, is SAVISQKPSRDICQRGTSLTIQCQVDSQVTMMFWYRQQPGQSLTLIATANQGSEATYESGFVIDKFPISRPNLTFSTLTVSNMSPEDSSIYLCSVAQGAANTEAFFGQGTRLTVV.

The chain uses TRBV2 and TRBJ2-1, with 7 bases aligning to TRBD2. This CDR3 region has 15 residues. Losses at the gene ends were 4 bases for V and 4 bases for J; bases not matched to a gene: 7. Germline V gene data show CDR1 as SNHLY and CDR2 as FYNNEI. CDR3 loop: CASSGRTRGYNEQFF. CDR3 sequence (DNA): TGTGCCAGCAGTGGAAGGACTAGGGGTTACAATGAGCAGTTCTTC.

The sample holds a few counts of this clonotype. The rearrangement joins TRBV5-1 to TRBJ2-1; TRBD1 matches at 8 bases. V shed 4 bases, J shed 6 bases, and the junction held 6 bases outside the gene matches. The CDR3 length is 14 residues. CDR1 is SGHRS and CDR2 is YFSETQ in the germline V gene. CDR3 protein: CASSLGQAANEQFF. The CDR3 DNA sequence: TGCGCCAGCAGCCTGGGACAGGCGGCCAATGAGCAGTTCTTC.

J is TRBJ1-1 and V is TRBV12-3 or TRBV12-4; D uncertain. V was pared by 8 bases and J by 0 bases, with 16 bases between. The CDR3 contains 15 residues. CDR3 sequence: CASRGVGTMNTEAFF. In DNA form, the CDR3 reads TGTGCCAGCCGTGGGGTTGGAACCATGAACACTGAAGCTTTCTTT.

V gene TRBV11-2 combines with J gene TRBJ2-7; TRBD1 matches 8 bases. This CDR3 is built from 15 residues. From germline, CDR1 is SGHAT and CDR2 FQNNGV. With 5 bases clipped from V and 1 base from J, the junction kept 7 bases outside the gene matches. The CDR3 loop is CASSRGRQGSYEQYF. The CDR3, as DNA: TGTGCCAGCAGCCGGGGTCGACAGGGGTCCTACGAGCAGTACTTC.

The sample holds a few counts of this clonotype. The chain recombines TRBV5-5 with TRBJ2-3; 10 positions agree with TRBD2. The CDR3 spans 15 residues. Germline-derived CDR1 and CDR2 are SGHKS and YYEKEE (reference sequence). Trimming took 2 bases from V and 3 from J; bases not matched to a gene: 3. The CDR3 here is CASSLPSGSTDTQYF. The CDR3 bases are TGTGCCAGCAGCTTACCTAGCGGGAGTACAGATACGCAGTATTTT.

This clonotype turned up a few times. The chain carries TRBV20-1 and TRBJ2-5; D call uncertain. From germline, CDR1 is DFQATT and CDR2 SNEGSKA (reference sequence). Between the trimmed V and J ends, which lost 6 bases and 6 bases, there was a span of 17 bases. CDR3 length equals 13 residues. DNA of the CDR3: TGCAGTGCCCGTCTGATAGATGGGAAGACCCAGTACTTC. As protein: CSARLIDGKTQYF.

The chain uses TRBV3-1 and TRBJ2-1; 10 bases are a match to TRBD1. CDR3 length: 12 amino acids. V shed 4 bases and J 16 bases; nucleotides not matched to a gene: 7. Germline CDR1 is LGHDT and CDR2 is YNNKEL (reference sequence). Here the CDR3 reads CASSPGTGDIFF. Written as DNA, the CDR3 is TGTGCCAGCAGCCCGGGGACAGGGGATATATTCTTC.

The chain recombines TRBV18 with TRBJ1-1, with TRBD1 matching over 7 bases. Germline CDR1 reads KGHSH; CDR2 reads LQKENI. V lost 4 bases to trimming and J lost 7 bases; unmatched junction nucleotides: 9. CDR3 length equals 14 residues. The CDR3 DNA follows: TGTGCCAGCTCACGAGGACAGGCCTGGGGTGAAGCTTTCTTT. Its protein is CASSRGQAWGEAFF.

This chain uses TRBV20-1 with TRBJ2-2, with 8 bases identical to TRBD1. This CDR3 region has 16 residues. Germline loops: CDR1 DFQATT, CDR2 SNEGSKA (reference sequence). The V segment lost 0 bases and the J segment 5 bases; nucleotides outside the gene matches: 8. For the CDR3, the DNA is TGCAGTGCTAGAGATTCCCGGACAGGGCGAACCGGGGAGCTGTTTTTT. It is translated as CSARDSRTGRTGELFF.

The V gene is TRBV20-1, the J gene TRBJ2-7, with TRBD2 matching over 7 bases. The V segment lost 3 bases and the J segment 4 bases; nucleotides outside the gene matches: 9. There are 14 residues in the CDR3. CDR1 is DFQATT and CDR2 is SNEGSKA in the germline V gene (reference sequence). Here the CDR3 DNA reads TGCAGTGCTAGTCGTTCGCGGGAGATATACGAGCAGTACTTC. Protein: CSASRSREIYEQYF.

Many counts were recorded for this clonotype. The V gene is TRBV12-3 or TRBV12-4, the J gene TRBJ2-2; 8 nucleotides line up with TRBD2. V was pared by 4 bases and J by 6 bases, with 4 bases of the junction left unmatched. This CDR3 contains 14 residues. CDR3 nucleotide sequence: TGTGCCAGCAGTTCCATAGCGGGATCCGGGGAGCTGTTTTTT. Protein sequence: CASSSIAGSGELFF.

This clonotype was seen many times. The chain uses TRBV15 and TRBJ2-4; D tentatively fits TRBD1 or TRBD2 (7 bases each). The V end lost 5 bases, the J end lost 0 bases, and 17 bases lay between the germline ends. The CDR3 is 17 residues long. Germline CDR1 LNHNV, CDR2 YYDKDF (reference sequence). The CDR3 DNA is TGTGCCACCAGCCCAGGGGGGGATTCCTTAGCCAAAAACATTCAGTACTTC. Translating gives CATSPGGDSLAKNIQYF. Full variable domain (rest looked up from reference TRBV15 and TRBJ2-4): DAMVIQNPRYQVTQFGKPVTLSCSQTLNHNVMYWYQQKSSQAPKLLFHYYDKDFNNEADTPDNFQSRRPNTSFCFLDIRSPGLGDTAMYLCATSPGGDSLAKNIQYFGAGTRLSVL.